A single T cell receptor beta chain is shown here with its context. The sample is drawn from a study of T-cell reconstitution after alpha-beta-depleted transplantation in children. V was pared by 5 bases and J by 0 bases, with 9 bases of the junction left unmatched. Germline V gene lookup returns CDR1 SGHAT and CDR2 FQNNGV. The CDR3 is made up of 17 amino acids. Unique molecular identifiers were incorporated when the TCRbeta library was constructed. Each CDR3 protein is one row after TCRdb ran MiXCR on the PCR reads. The sample lists some 72,000 distinct CDR3 sequences, 7.3% occurring once. Sequenced material: PBMCs from the stem cell graft donor, taken from the stem cell graft. The chain joins TRBV11-2 to TRBJ1-4, with 7 bases aligning to TRBD1. This TCR was recovered from a human donor who donated a stem cell graft to a child with acute lymphoblastic leukemia. As DNA, the CDR3 is TGTGCCAGCAGCGTCGGGACAGAACCCTCAACTAATGAAAAACTGTTTTTT. This codes for CASSVGTEPSTNEKLFF.